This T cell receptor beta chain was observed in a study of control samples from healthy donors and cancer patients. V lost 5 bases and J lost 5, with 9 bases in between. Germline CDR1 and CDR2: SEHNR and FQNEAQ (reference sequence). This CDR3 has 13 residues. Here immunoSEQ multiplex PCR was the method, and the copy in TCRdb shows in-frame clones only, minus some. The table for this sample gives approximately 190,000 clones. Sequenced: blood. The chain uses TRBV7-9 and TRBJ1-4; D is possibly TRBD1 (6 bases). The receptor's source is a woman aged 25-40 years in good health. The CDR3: CASSAQGNEKLFF. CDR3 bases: TGTGCCAGCAGCGCTCAGGGGAATGAAAAACTGTTTTTT.